This is a list of T cell receptor beta chains from one sample in a study of blood T cell repertoires in COVID-19. Assay used: immunoSEQ multiplex PCR; TCRdb lists only in-frame clones, some missing. The data show more than 90,000 clones, around 72% seen once. What was sequenced was peripheral blood. All receptors derive from a woman aged 60-75 years in a cohort sampled during active or convalescent COVID-19. The CDR3 runs from the conserved cysteine through the conserved F or W. The D gene is left open where the match is weak. The size field is filled for only some rows; it gives once, few, many or a size class.

TRBJ1-3 | few | . | TRBV19 | CASSPTRSGFFSGNTIYF | TGTGCCAGTAGCCCAACAAGATCAGGGTTCTTCTCTGGAAACACCATATATTTT
TRBJ2-5 | . | TRBD2 | TRBV9 | CASSVQPSGETQYF | TGTGCCAGCAGCGTACAACCTAGCGGGGAGACCCAGTACTTC
TRBJ2-5 | . | TRBD2 | TRBV11-3 | CASSFGLADEETQYF | TGTGCCAGCAGCTTCGGACTAGCGGACGAAGAGACCCAGTACTTC
TRBJ2-7 | . | . | TRBV27 | CASSLTWFVGSSLSYEQYF | TGTGCCAGCAGTTTAACCTGGTTTGTCGGGTCCTCCCTCTCCTACGAGCAGTACTTC
TRBJ2-1 | few | TRBD2 | TRBV6-5 | CASRGLGIYNEQFF | TGTGCCAGCAGGGGACTAGGCATCTACAATGAGCAGTTCTTC
TRBJ1-1 | . | TRBD1 | TRBV18 | CASSRQGGEVEAFF | TGTGCCAGCTCACGGCAAGGGGGCGAGGTTGAAGCTTTCTTT
TRBJ1-4 | . | . | TRBV2 | CASSDSMGLNEKLFF | TGTGCCAGCAGTGATAGTATGGGGCTTAATGAAAAACTGTTTTTT
TRBJ2-7 | . | . | TRBV7-8 | CASSSRLDYEQYF | TGTGCCAGCAGCTCCCGACTAGACTACGAGCAGTACTTC
TRBJ1-6 | . | . | TRBV7-8 | CASSASTGFNSPLHF | TGTGCCAGCAGCGCAAGCACAGGATTTAATTCACCCCTCCACTTT
TRBJ2-7 | few | . | TRBV29-1 | CSVELQGRSYEQYF | TGCAGCGTCGAATTACAGGGACGCTCCTACGAGCAGTACTTC
TRBJ1-3 | . | TRBD1 | TRBV30 | CAWDTGGSGNTIYF | TGTGCCTGGGATACAGGGGGCTCTGGAAACACCATATATTTT
TRBJ2-2 | . | TRBD1 | TRBV7-9 | CASSFSSGTGTGELFF | TGTGCCAGCAGCTTTTCATCCGGGACAGGGACCGGGGAGCTGTTTTTT
TRBJ1-5 | . | . | TRBV2 | CASSDFTGPGQPQHF | TGTGCCAGCAGTGACTTCACAGGGCCCGGTCAGCCCCAGCATTTT
TRBJ2-1 | few | TRBD2 | TRBV4-2 | CASSPLGSSGGDKQFF | TGTGCCAGCAGCCCATTAGGGTCTAGCGGGGGGGACAAGCAGTTCTTC
TRBJ2-2 | . | TRBD1 | TRBV19 | CASSTQGPGELFF | TGTGCCAGTAGTACACAGGGGCCCGGGGAGCTGTTTTTT
TRBJ2-5 | few | TRBD2 | TRBV11-3 | CASSKAGGETQYF | TGTGCCAGCAGCAAAGCGGGGGGCGAGACCCAGTACTTC
TRBJ2-7 | many | TRBD2 | TRBV20-1 | CSASNLADPTYEQYF | TGCAGTGCTAGTAATCTAGCGGACCCTACCTACGAGCAGTACTTC
TRBJ1-2 | . | TRBD1 | TRBV5-1 | CASSLAGQGYVYGYTF | TGCGCCAGCAGCTTGGCGGGACAGGGGTACGTCTATGGCTACACCTTC
TRBJ1-1 | . | TRBD1 | TRBV7-9 | CASSAGPGTAHEAFF | TGTGCCAGCAGCGCCGGCCCCGGGACAGCTCATGAAGCTTTCTTT
TRBJ2-7 | few | TRBD1 | TRBV18 | CASSLRQGLAYEQYF | TGTGCCAGCTCACTCCGACAGGGTTTGGCCTACGAGCAGTACTTC
TRBJ2-7 | few | TRBD1 | TRBV2 | CASSPGTGGGEQYF | TGTGCCAGCAGTCCCGGGACAGGGGGCGGCGAGCAGTACTTC
TRBJ2-7 | few | TRBD2 | TRBV2 | CASSESGGITYEQYF | TGTGCCAGCAGTGAAAGCGGGGGGATTACCTACGAGCAGTACTTC
TRBJ2-3 | . | TRBD1 | TRBV3-1/TRBV3-2 | CASSRAPGQDTDTQYF | TGTGCCAGCAGCCGAGCCCCGGGACAGGACACAGATACGCAGTATTTT
TRBJ2-7 | . | . | TRBV18 | CASTTGLRGSEQYF | TGTGCCAGCACTACCGGGTTACGGGGGAGTGAGCAGTACTTC
TRBJ1-2 | few | . | TRBV29-1 | CSVGRENNGYGYTF | TGCAGCGTTGGCAGGGAAAACAATGGGTATGGCTACACCTTC
TRBJ2-5 | once | TRBD2 | TRBV20-1 | CSASIGGSGGTKETQYF | TGCAGTGCTAGTATCGGGGGTAGCGGGGGGACCAAAGAGACCCAGTACTTC
TRBJ1-4 | . | TRBD1 | TRBV14 | CASSLGQGASNEKLFF | TGTGCCAGCAGCCTCGGACAGGGAGCATCTAATGAAAAACTGTTTTTT
TRBJ1-2 | . | TRBD1 | TRBV9 | CASSVVGTGGNYGYTF | TGTGCCAGCAGCGTAGTAGGGACAGGGGGCAACTATGGCTACACCTTC
TRBJ2-3 | . | . | TRBV7-7 | CASSARRGTDTQYF | TGTGCTAGCAGCGCCCGGCGGGGCACAGATACGCAGTATTTT
TRBJ2-7 | few | TRBD2 | TRBV5-1 | CASSHLASGGTYEQYF | TGCGCCAGCAGCCATCTGGCTAGCGGGGGGACCTACGAGCAGTACTTC
TRBJ2-3 | . | . | TRBV4-2 | CASSQDGQYTDTQYF | TGTGCCAGCAGCCAAGATGGGCAGTACACAGATACGCAGTATTTT
TRBJ1-2 | few | TRBD1 | TRBV2 | CASSARTGVYGYTF | TGTGCCAGCAGTGCAAGGACAGGGGTCTATGGCTACACCTTC
TRBJ2-3 | . | TRBD1 | TRBV9 | CASSVEGRGLTDTQYF | TGTGCCAGCAGCGTAGAGGGCAGGGGGCTCACAGATACGCAGTATTTT
TRBJ2-1 | . | TRBD2 | TRBV7-3 | CASSLERGAYNEQFF | TGTGCCAGCAGCTTAGAGCGGGGGGCCTACAATGAGCAGTTCTTC
TRBJ1-2 | . | . | TRBV15 | CATSRGQGYGYTF | TGTGCCACCAGCAGAGGGCAGGGCTATGGCTACACCTTC
TRBJ2-7 | few | TRBD1 | TRBV18 | CASSPRSRGLWYEQYF | TGTGCCAGCTCACCACGTTCCAGGGGGCTATGGTACGAGCAGTACTTC
TRBJ1-3 | . | . | TRBV28 | CASSGRAGNTIYF | TGTGCCAGCAGTGGGAGGGCTGGAAACACCATATATTTT
TRBJ2-7 | . | TRBD1 | TRBV7-8 | CASSLEGTGTYEQYF | TGTGCCAGCAGCTTAGAGGGGACAGGGACTTACGAGCAGTACTTC
TRBJ2-3 | . | . | TRBV15 | CATAFPVSSTDTQYF | TGTGCCACCGCTTTTCCAGTGTCTAGCACAGATACGCAGTATTTT
TRBJ1-1 | few | . | TRBV10-3 | CAISVSGSDTEAFF | TGTGCCATCAGTGTTTCAGGGTCGGACACTGAAGCTTTCTTT
TRBJ1-1 | once | TRBD1 | TRBV11-2 | CASSLTGAHTEAFF | TGTGCCAGCAGCTTGACAGGGGCCCACACTGAAGCTTTCTTT
TRBJ1-1 | . | TRBD1 | TRBV7-9 | CASSPRTGYNTEAFF | TGTGCCAGCAGCCCCCGGACAGGCTATAACACTGAAGCTTTCTTT